This section outlines one TCR beta chain sequence together with its context. The antigen is unknown. This specimen belongs to a study of identical twins. Findings and caveats of the study: Twins shared out-of-frame alpha sequences with excess low generation probability. Memory repertoires lacked the insertion deficit that abundant cord blood beta clonotypes showed.

Unique molecular identifiers were present on the cDNA, and a universal primer site came from template switching. TCRdb independently ran MiXCR on the 5' RACE reads; one entry per CDR3 protein. The data contain approximately 620,000 distinct CDR3 sequences, about 9.4% of them singletons. V was clipped by 7 bases and J by 8 bases, with 15 bases between them. Germline CDR1 and CDR2: SNHLY and FYNNEI. The CDR3 is made up of 13 amino acids. The sample was also linked to a second study, of yellow fever vaccine responses in identical twins. Per that paper: Vaccine T cell responses of twins reportedly seemed partly convergent and partly personalized.

This clonotype was sampled from a woman aged 18-35 years in good health. Sample: PBMCs. V and J are TRBV2 and TRBJ2-1; D tentatively fits TRBD1 or TRBD2 (5 bases each). In DNA, the CDR3 is TGTGCCAGCACCCGAATAATGGGGGATGAGCAGTTCTTC. Protein product: CASTRIMGDEQFF.